These T cell receptor beta chains were read from a single sample in a study of T cell responses to AZD1222 COVID-19 vaccine. This table comes from immunoSEQ multiplex PCR, and its TCRdb copy is limited to in-frame clones, with some not included. The sample lists 65,000 to 75,000 clones, roughly 80% occurring once. This sample comprised peripheral blood, obtained on day 0 of AZD1222 vaccination. These receptors were obtained from an adult in good health. Each CDR3 is given with its conserved first and last residue. The order of the fields is J gene, clone size, V gene, D gene, CDR3 DNA, CDR3 protein. The D gene is left open where the match is weak. The size of a clone is reported for some rows only, either as once, few or many, or as a class for expanded clones.

>TRBJ1-1|.|TRBV6-1|.
TGTGCCAGCAGTGAGGCCGGGAACACTGAAGCTTTCTTT
CASSEAGNTEAFF
>TRBJ2-3|few|TRBV28|.
TGTGCCAGCAGTTCCGGGGTTACGGATACGCAGTATTTT
CASSSGVTDTQYF
>TRBJ2-2|once|TRBV5-1|.
TGCGCCAGCAGCCCGCACGGCACCGGGGAGCTGTTTTTT
CASSPHGTGELFF
>TRBJ1-1|once|TRBV30|.
TGTGCCTGGAGTAAGAGGGCAGGGAGGTTCCGCGCAGCTTTCTTT
CAWSKRAGRFRAAFF
>TRBJ2-1|.|TRBV10-3|TRBD2
TGTGCCATCAGTGAGGGGGGACTAGCGGGACCCAATGAGCAGTTCTTC
CAISEGGLAGPNEQFF
>TRBJ1-4|.|TRBV27|.
TGTGCCAGCAGAAAATTACGTTTCGGACCGAATGAAAAACTGTTTTTT
CASRKLRFGPNEKLFF
>TRBJ1-2|once|TRBV7-9|.
TGTGCCAGCAGCCCGCCGTGGGTCTATGGCTACACCTTC
CASSPPWVYGYTF
>TRBJ2-1|.|TRBV5-6|.
TGTGCCAGCAGCCTCACCTATGAGCAGTTCTTC
CASSLTYEQFF
>TRBJ1-3|once|TRBV18|.
TGTGCCAGCTCACCAGGAAACACCATATATTTT
CASSPGNTIYF
>TRBJ1-5|.|TRBV6-2/TRBV6-3|.
TGTGCCAGCAGTTACCTGGACGTTAGCAATCAGCCCCAGCATTTT
CASSYLDVSNQPQHF
>TRBJ1-5|once|TRBV5-8|.
TGTGCCAGCAGCCGGACGGGGGGTTCATTGCAGCCCCAGCATTTT
CASSRTGGSLQPQHF
>TRBJ2-7|.|TRBV28|.
TGTGCCACCGAGTCCCTTTTCTACTACGAGCAGTACTTC
CATESLFYYEQYF
>TRBJ2-4|few|TRBV7-2|TRBD2
TGTGCCAGCAGCAAGGGACTAGCCGGCATTCAGTACTTC
CASSKGLAGIQYF